This T cell receptor beta chain was identified in a study of cytomegalovirus exposure and HLA in healthy donors. Study observations and caveats: Later analysis showed most CMV-associated TCR beta chains appearing HLA-restricted. The authors listed over 150 TCR beta chains as cytomegalovirus-associated. Rarity characterized most TCR sequences, yet some public TCRs appeared in many donors.

A few counts support this clone. What it recognizes is unknown. Germline loops: CDR1 MNHNS, CDR2 SASEGT. V lost 8 bases to trimming and J lost 3 bases; unmatched junction nucleotides: 10. This CDR3 spans 15 amino acids. PCR primers comprised 60 Vbeta and 13 Jbeta primers. In the source study's methods: Later reanalysis found around 80 million unique TCR beta chains, around 9.9 million of them shared. Method: immunoSEQ multiplex PCR; TCRdb's copy keeps in-frame clones and lacks some. The V and J calls and clone size come from that table; D and trimming were worked out from the DNA. The top ten hold roughly 5.3% of the sample, which has 150,000 to 170,000 clones, around 84% seen once.

The J gene is TRBJ2-7, the V gene TRBV6-1; 10 positions match TRBD1. The TCR comes from a woman between 35 and 50 years old in good health and CMV-seropositive. Specimen: PBMCs. Here the CDR3 reads CASGDRGRAYYEQYF. The CDR3 DNA reads as TGTGCCAGCGGAGACAGGGGGCGAGCATACTACGAGCAGTACTTC.